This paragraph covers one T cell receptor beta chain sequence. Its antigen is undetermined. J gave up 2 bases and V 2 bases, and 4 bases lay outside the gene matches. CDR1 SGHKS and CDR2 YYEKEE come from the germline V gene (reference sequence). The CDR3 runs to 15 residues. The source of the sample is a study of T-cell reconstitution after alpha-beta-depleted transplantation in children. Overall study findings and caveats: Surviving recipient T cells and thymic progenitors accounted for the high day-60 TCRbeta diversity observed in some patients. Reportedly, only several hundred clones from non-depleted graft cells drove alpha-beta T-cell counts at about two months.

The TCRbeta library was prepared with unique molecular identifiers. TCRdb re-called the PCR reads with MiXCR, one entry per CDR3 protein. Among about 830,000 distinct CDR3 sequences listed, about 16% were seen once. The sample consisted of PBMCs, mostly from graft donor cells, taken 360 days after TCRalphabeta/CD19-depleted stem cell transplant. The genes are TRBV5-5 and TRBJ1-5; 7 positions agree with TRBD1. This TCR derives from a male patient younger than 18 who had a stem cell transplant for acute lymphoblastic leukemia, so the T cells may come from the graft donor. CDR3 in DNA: TGTGCCAGCAGCTTATACGGACAGGGCAATCAGCCCCAGCATTTT. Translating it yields CASSLYGQGNQPQHF.